The sequence of this T cell receptor beta chain was determined in a study of blood T cells in healthy people across ages. Overall study results and limits: Changes in expanded clonotypes were possibly confounded, as the CMV status of donors was unknown. Roughly linear age-related decline in beta diversity appeared, significant by age around 36.

Trimming removed 2 bases from V and 7 bases from J, with 9 bases in between. This CDR3 has 12 amino acids. Germline V lookup: CDR1 SEHNR, CDR2 FQNEAQ (reference sequence). With a J-beta primer mix and a sample-barcoded 5' primer, a second PCR ran about 7 to 11 cycles. Each sample yielded at least 2.5 million CDR3-containing paired-end reads. TCRdb re-derived calls from the 5' RACE reads in MiXCR, one entry per CDR3 protein. The table lists over 1,300,000 distinct CDR3 sequences, 55% to 75% of them singletons. A remark on this clonotype: The antigen is unknown.

Isolating PBMCs gave at least 6.5 million of these cells per sample. The V gene is TRBV7-9, the J gene TRBJ2-7; D is uncertain. This receptor was obtained from a man aged 18 to 35 in good health. The sample was blood. Here the CDR3 reads CASSLIGLEQYF. CDR3 sequence (DNA): TGTGCCAGCAGCTTAATTGGGCTTGAGCAGTACTTC. The complete variable domain, with remaining parts taken from reference TRBV7-9 and TRBJ2-7, reads DTGVSQNPRHKITKRGQNVTFRCDPISEHNRLYWYRQTLGQGPEFLTYFQNEAQLEKSRLLSDRFSAERPKGSFSTLEIQRTEQGDSAMYLCASSLIGLEQYFGPGTRLTVT.